This record looks at one T cell receptor beta chain sequence and its context. Trimming took 5 bases from V and 2 from J, leaving 15 bases between them. The CDR3 spans 15 residues. Germline V gene sequence: CDR1 MDHEN, CDR2 SYDVKM. This sample was included in a study of T cell responses to AZD1222 COVID-19 vaccine. TCRdb's table, derived via immunoSEQ multiplex PCR, lists solely in-frame clones and lacks some. The sample contains about 70,000 clones, about four fifths of which appear only once. Sample: peripheral blood, taken on day 0 of AZD1222 vaccination. The chain employs TRBV28 and TRBJ1-2; D is possibly TRBD1 (6 bases). The receptor was derived from an adult in good health. The CDR3 protein is CASSTPGGANYGYTF. In DNA, the CDR3 is TGTGCCAGCAGTACCCCTGGGGGGGCAAACTATGGCTACACCTTC.